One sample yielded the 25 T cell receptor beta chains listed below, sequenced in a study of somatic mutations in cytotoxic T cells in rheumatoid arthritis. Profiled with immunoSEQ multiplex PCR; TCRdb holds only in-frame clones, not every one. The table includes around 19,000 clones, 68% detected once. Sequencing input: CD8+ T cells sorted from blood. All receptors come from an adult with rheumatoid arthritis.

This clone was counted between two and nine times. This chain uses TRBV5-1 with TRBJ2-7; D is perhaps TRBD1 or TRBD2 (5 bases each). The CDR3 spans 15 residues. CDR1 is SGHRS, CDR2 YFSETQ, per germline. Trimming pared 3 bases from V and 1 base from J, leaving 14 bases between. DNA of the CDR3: TGCGCCAGCAGCTCGTTACCGGGGCTGTCCTACGAGCAGTACTTC. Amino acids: CASSSLPGLSYEQYF.

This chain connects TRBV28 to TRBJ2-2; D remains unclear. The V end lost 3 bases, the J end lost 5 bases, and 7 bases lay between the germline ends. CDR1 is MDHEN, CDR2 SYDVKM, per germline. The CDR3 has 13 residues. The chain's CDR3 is CASSFSVTGELFF. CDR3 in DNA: TGTGCCAGCAGTTTTTCGGTTACCGGGGAGCTGTTTTTT.

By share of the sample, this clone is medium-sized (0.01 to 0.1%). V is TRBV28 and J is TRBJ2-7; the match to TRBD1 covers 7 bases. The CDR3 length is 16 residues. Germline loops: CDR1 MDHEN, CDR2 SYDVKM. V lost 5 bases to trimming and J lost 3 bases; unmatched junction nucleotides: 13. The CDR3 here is CASSPLSEGAIYEQYF. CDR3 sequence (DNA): TGTGCCAGCAGTCCCCTATCAGAGGGGGCGATCTACGAGCAGTACTTC.

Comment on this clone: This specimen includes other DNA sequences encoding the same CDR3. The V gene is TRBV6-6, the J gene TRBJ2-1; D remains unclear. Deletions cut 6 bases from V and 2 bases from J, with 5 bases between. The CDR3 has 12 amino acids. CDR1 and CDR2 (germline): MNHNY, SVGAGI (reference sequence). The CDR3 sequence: CASSRPYNEQFF. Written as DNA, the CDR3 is TGTGCCAGCAGCCGACCCTACAATGAGCAGTTCTTC.

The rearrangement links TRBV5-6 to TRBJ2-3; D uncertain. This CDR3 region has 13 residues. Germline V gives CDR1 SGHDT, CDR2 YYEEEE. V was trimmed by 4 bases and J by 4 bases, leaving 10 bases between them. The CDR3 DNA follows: TGTGCCAGCAGCGTCCCCGGAGCAGATACGCAGTATTTT. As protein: CASSVPGADTQYF.

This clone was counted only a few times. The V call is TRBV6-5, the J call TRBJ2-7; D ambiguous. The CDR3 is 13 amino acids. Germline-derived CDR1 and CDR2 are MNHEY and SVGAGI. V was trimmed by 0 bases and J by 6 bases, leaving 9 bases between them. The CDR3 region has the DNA TGTGCCAGCAGTTACTCGAAGGCGGCCGAGCAGTACTTC. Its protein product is CASSYSKAAEQYF.

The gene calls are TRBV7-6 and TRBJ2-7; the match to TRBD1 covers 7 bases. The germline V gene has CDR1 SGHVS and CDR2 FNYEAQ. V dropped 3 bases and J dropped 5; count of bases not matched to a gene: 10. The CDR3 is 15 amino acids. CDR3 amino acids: CASSFTGERIDEQYF. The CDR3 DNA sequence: TGTGCCAGCAGCTTTACAGGGGAGCGTATTGACGAGCAGTACTTC. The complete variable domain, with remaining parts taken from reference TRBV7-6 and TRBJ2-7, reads GAGVSQSPRYKVTKRGQDVALRCDPISGHVSLYWYRQALGQGPEFLTYFNYEAQQDKSGLPNDRFSAERPEGSISTLTIQRTEQRDSAMYRCASSFTGERIDEQYFGPGTRLTVT.

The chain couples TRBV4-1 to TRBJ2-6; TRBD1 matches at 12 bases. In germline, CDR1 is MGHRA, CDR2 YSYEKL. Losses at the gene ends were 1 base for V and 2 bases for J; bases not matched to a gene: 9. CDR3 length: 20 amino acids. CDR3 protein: CASSQGLEGQGAPGANVLTF. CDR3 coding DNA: TGCGCCAGCAGCCAAGGCCTTGAGGGACAGGGGGCGCCTGGGGCCAACGTCCTGACTTTC.

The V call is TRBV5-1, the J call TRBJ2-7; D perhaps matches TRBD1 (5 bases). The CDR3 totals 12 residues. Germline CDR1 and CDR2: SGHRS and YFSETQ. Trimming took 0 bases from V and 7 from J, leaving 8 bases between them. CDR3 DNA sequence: TGCGCCAGCAGCTTGGTGACAGAAGAGCAGTACTTC. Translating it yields CASSLVTEEQYF.

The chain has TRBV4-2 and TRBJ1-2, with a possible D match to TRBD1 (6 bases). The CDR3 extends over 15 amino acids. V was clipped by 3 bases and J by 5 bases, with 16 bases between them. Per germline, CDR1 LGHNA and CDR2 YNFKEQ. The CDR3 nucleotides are TGTGCCAGCAGCCAGGGGACACACGGAGGATATGGCTACACCTTC. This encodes CASSQGTHGGYGYTF.

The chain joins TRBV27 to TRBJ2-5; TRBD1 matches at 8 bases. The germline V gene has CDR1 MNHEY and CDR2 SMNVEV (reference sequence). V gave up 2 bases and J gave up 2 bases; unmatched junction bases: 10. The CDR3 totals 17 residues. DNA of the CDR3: TGTGCCAGCAGTTTACTTTCGGTCCGGGACAGGCAAGAGACCCAGTACTTC. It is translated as CASSLLSVRDRQETQYF.

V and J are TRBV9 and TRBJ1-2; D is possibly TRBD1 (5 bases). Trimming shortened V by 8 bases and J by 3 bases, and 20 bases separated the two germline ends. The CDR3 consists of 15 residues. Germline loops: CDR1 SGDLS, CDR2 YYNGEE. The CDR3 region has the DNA TGTGCCAGGAAGGGCAAACCCAGGGAGGACTATGGCTACACCTTC. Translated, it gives CARKGKPREDYGYTF.

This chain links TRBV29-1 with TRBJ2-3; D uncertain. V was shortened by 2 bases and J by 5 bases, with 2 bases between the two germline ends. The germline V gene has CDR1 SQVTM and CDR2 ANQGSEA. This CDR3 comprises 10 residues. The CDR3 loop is CSVELDTQYF. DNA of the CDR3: TGCAGCGTTGAATTAGATACGCAGTATTTT.

The CDR3 loop is CASSYSGGLREYF. CDR3 sequence (DNA): TGTGCCAGCAGTTACAGCGGGGGTCTGCGGGAGTACTTC. This chain uses TRBV6-5 with TRBJ2-7, with 8 bases matching TRBD2. This CDR3 comprises 13 residues. V shed 2 bases and J 11 bases; nucleotides not matched to a gene: 8. The germline gives CDR1 MNHEY, CDR2 SVGAGI.

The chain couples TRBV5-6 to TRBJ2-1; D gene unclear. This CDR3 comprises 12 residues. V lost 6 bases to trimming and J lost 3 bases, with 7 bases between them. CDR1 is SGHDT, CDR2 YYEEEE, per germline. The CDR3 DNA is TGTGCCAGCACCTCATACTACAATGAGCAGTTCTTC. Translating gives CASTSYYNEQFF.

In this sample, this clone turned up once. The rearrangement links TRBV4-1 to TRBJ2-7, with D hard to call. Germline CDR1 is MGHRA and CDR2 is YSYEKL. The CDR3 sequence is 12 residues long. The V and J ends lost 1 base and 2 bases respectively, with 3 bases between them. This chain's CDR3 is CASSQGTYEQYF. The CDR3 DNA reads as TGCGCCAGCAGCCAAGGCACCTACGAGCAGTACTTC.

CDR3 region: CASSQDETSGERGTQYF. In DNA, the CDR3 is TGTGCCAGCAGCCAAGACGAAACTAGCGGGGAACGTGGGACCCAGTACTTC. The J gene is TRBJ2-5, the V gene TRBV4-2; 10 positions agree with TRBD2. The CDR3 covers 17 residues. Germline V lookup: CDR1 LGHNA, CDR2 YNFKEQ. Unmatched junction bases numbered 11, after V lost 0 bases and J lost 7 bases.

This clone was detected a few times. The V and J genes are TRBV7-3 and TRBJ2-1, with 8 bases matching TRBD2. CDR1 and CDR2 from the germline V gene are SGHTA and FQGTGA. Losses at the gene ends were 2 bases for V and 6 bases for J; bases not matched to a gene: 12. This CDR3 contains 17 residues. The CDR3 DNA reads TGTGCCAGCAGCTTAGAGGTAGCCAGGACTAGCCGCAATGAGCAGTTCTTC. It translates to CASSLEVARTSRNEQFF. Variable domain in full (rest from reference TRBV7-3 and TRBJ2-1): GAGVSQTPSNKVTEKGKYVELRCDPISGHTALYWYRQSLGQGPEFLIYFQGTGAADDSGLPNDRFFAVRPEGSVSTLKIQRTERGDSAVYLCASSLEVARTSRNEQFFGPGTRLTVL.

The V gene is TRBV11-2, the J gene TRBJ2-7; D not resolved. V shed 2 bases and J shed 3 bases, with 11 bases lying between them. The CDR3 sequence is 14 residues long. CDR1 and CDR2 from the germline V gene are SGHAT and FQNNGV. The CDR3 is CASSLRRIDYEQYF. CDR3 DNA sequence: TGTGCCAGCAGCTTACGTAGGATTGACTACGAGCAGTACTTC. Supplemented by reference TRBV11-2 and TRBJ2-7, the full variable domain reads EAGVAQSPRYKIIEKRQSVAFWCNPISGHATLYWYQQILGQGPKLLIQFQNNGVVDDSQLPKDRFSAERLKGVDSTLKIQPAKLEDSAVYLCASSLRRIDYEQYFGPGTRLTVT.

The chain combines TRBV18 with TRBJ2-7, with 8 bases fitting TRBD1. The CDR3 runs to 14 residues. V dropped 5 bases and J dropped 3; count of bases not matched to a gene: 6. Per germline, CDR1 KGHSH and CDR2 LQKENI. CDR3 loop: CASSSLDRDYEQYF. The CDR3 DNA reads TGTGCCAGCTCATCACTGGACAGGGACTACGAGCAGTACTTC.

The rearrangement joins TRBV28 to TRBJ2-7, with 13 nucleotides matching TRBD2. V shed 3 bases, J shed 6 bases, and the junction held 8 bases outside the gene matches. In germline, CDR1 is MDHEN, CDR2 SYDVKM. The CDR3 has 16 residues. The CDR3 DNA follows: TGTGCCAGCAGTTTGTCCACTAGCGGGGGGGCGGGCGAGCAGTACTTC. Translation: CASSLSTSGGAGEQYF.

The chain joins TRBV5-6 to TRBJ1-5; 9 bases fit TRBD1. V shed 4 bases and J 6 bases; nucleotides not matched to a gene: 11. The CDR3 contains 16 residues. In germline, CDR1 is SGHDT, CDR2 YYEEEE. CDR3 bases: TGTGCCAGCAGCACGGCGGGACAGGGAGGTAGTCAGCCCCAGCATTTT. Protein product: CASSTAGQGGSQPQHF.

CDR3: CASSLRGGGELFF. CDR3 bases: TGTGCCAGCAGCTTAAGAGGCGGCGGGGAGCTGTTTTTT. This rearrangement joins TRBV11-3 to TRBJ2-2; D is undetermined. V shed 2 bases and J shed 7 bases, with 8 bases lying between them. The CDR3 loop spans 13 amino acids. Germline V lookup: CDR1 SGHNT, CDR2 YENEEA.

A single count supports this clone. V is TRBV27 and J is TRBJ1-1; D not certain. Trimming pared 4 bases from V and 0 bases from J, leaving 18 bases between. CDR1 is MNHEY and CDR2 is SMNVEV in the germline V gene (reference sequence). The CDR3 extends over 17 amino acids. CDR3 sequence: CASSSRTLTSMNTEAFF. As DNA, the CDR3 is TGTGCCAGCAGTTCGCGGACCCTGACAAGTATGAACACTGAAGCTTTCTTT.

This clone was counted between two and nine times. This CDR3 reads CASRETGFYEQYF. The CDR3 DNA reads as TGTGCCAGCAGAGAGACAGGGTTCTACGAGCAGTACTTC. The V gene is TRBV27, the J gene TRBJ2-7; 7 bases match TRBD1. This CDR3 comprises 13 residues. Trimming removed 6 bases from V and 3 bases from J; junction bases left unmatched: 5. The germline gives CDR1 MNHEY, CDR2 SMNVEV (reference sequence).